These T cell receptor beta chains were read from a single sample in a study of cytomegalovirus exposure and HLA in healthy donors. Profiled with immunoSEQ multiplex PCR; TCRdb holds only in-frame clones, not every one. This table holds roughly 140,000 clones, 75% to 80% found once. What was sequenced was PBMCs. The receptors here all came from a male donor in good health and CMV-seronegative. CDR3s include the opening cysteine and the closing phenylalanine or tryptophan. Each record gives: D gene, J gene, V gene, clone size, CDR3 DNA, CDR3 protein. The D gene is left open where the match is weak. Clone size is shown for a subset of rows, as once, few, many or a class of expanded clone.

d_call: TRBD2; j_call: TRBJ2-7; v_call: TRBV4-2; clone_size: once; cdr3_nt: TGTGCCAGCAGCCAAGTTGGGACTAGCGGGAGAGGGCCCTACGAGCAGTACTTC; cdr3_aa: CASSQVGTSGRGPYEQYF
d_call: .; j_call: TRBJ1-5; v_call: TRBV11-2; clone_size: .; cdr3_nt: TGTGCCAGCAGCTCCGGAGCCAAACCCCAGCATTTT; cdr3_aa: CASSSGAKPQHF
d_call: TRBD2; j_call: TRBJ2-7; v_call: TRBV5-4; clone_size: .; cdr3_nt: TGTGCCAGCAGCCTTAGCGGGATAGGCGAGCAGTACTTC; cdr3_aa: CASSLSGIGEQYF
d_call: .; j_call: TRBJ2-7; v_call: TRBV15; clone_size: .; cdr3_nt: TGTGCCACCAGCAGAGATATAGGGACATCCGACGAGCAGTACTTC; cdr3_aa: CATSRDIGTSDEQYF
d_call: .; j_call: TRBJ2-7; v_call: TRBV19; clone_size: .; cdr3_nt: TGTGCCAGTAGTATACAGGGGAGGGACGAGCAGTACTTC; cdr3_aa: CASSIQGRDEQYF
d_call: .; j_call: TRBJ2-5; v_call: TRBV7-6; clone_size: .; cdr3_nt: TGTGCCAGCAGCTTACTAGCTACCCAAGAGACCCAGTACTTC; cdr3_aa: CASSLLATQETQYF
d_call: .; j_call: TRBJ2-7; v_call: TRBV7-9; clone_size: .; cdr3_nt: TGTGCCAGCAGCTTACGACAGATGGGCGAGCAGTACTTC; cdr3_aa: CASSLRQMGEQYF
d_call: TRBD1; j_call: TRBJ1-1; v_call: TRBV11-3; clone_size: .; cdr3_nt: TGTGCCAGCAGCGTAGGCCCAAAGGGACAGGGGGTGAACACTGAAGCTTTCTTT; cdr3_aa: CASSVGPKGQGVNTEAFF
d_call: TRBD1; j_call: TRBJ2-7; v_call: TRBV11-2; clone_size: .; cdr3_nt: TGTGCCAGCAGCTTGGACAGGGACTACGAGCAGTACTTC; cdr3_aa: CASSLDRDYEQYF
d_call: TRBD1; j_call: TRBJ1-1; v_call: TRBV19; clone_size: .; cdr3_nt: TGTGCCAGTAGTATAGCCAGGGGGACTGAAGCTTTCTTT; cdr3_aa: CASSIARGTEAFF
d_call: TRBD1; j_call: TRBJ1-2; v_call: TRBV6-1; clone_size: .; cdr3_nt: TGTGCCAGCAGTGAGACTCCGGGACAGTCGCTCTATGGCTACACCTTC; cdr3_aa: CASSETPGQSLYGYTF
d_call: TRBD2; j_call: TRBJ2-3; v_call: TRBV7-9; clone_size: .; cdr3_nt: TGTGCCAGCAGCCCAAGGGGTCGGGCGGGGGGTAGCACAGATACGCAGTATTTT; cdr3_aa: CASSPRGRAGGSTDTQYF
d_call: TRBD1; j_call: TRBJ2-1; v_call: TRBV7-9; clone_size: .; cdr3_nt: TGTGCCAGCAGCTTCAACAGGGGGAGCTCCTACAATGAGCAGTTCTTC; cdr3_aa: CASSFNRGSSYNEQFF
d_call: TRBD1; j_call: TRBJ2-7; v_call: TRBV27; clone_size: .; cdr3_nt: TGTGCCAGCAGAGGGACAGGGGGCTCCTACGAGCAGTACTTC; cdr3_aa: CASRGTGGSYEQYF
d_call: .; j_call: TRBJ2-1; v_call: TRBV5-1; clone_size: few; cdr3_nt: TGCGCCAGCAGCCCCTGGGCGGGTGTCGCTACGCACCAGTTCTTC; cdr3_aa: CASSPWAGVATHQFF
d_call: TRBD2; j_call: TRBJ2-1; v_call: TRBV9; clone_size: .; cdr3_nt: TGTGCCAGCAGCGCTAGACTAGCGGGACAATACAATGAGCAGTTCTTC; cdr3_aa: CASSARLAGQYNEQFF
d_call: .; j_call: TRBJ2-1; v_call: TRBV7-9; clone_size: .; cdr3_nt: TGTTCCAGCAGTTCAGGGGTACGGGAGCAGTTCTTC; cdr3_aa: CSSSSGVREQFF
d_call: TRBD1; j_call: TRBJ2-7; v_call: TRBV5-1; clone_size: few; cdr3_nt: TGCGCCAGCAGCCCAATACCCGGACAGGGGACGGGGCAGTACTTC; cdr3_aa: CASSPIPGQGTGQYF
d_call: .; j_call: TRBJ1-1; v_call: TRBV7-2; clone_size: .; cdr3_nt: TGTGCCAGCAGCTTAGGGTCCTCCGGGAACACTGAAGCTTTCTTT; cdr3_aa: CASSLGSSGNTEAFF
d_call: TRBD1; j_call: TRBJ1-6; v_call: TRBV27; clone_size: .; cdr3_nt: TGTGCCAGCAGTTTAGTGGGACAGGGTACTTCACCCCTCCACTTT; cdr3_aa: CASSLVGQGTSPLHF
d_call: TRBD1; j_call: TRBJ2-1; v_call: TRBV4-1; clone_size: .; cdr3_nt: TGCGCCAGCAGCTTATGGACAGGGGGCCTAGATGAGCAGTTCTTC; cdr3_aa: CASSLWTGGLDEQFF
d_call: .; j_call: TRBJ1-1; v_call: TRBV5-1; clone_size: .; cdr3_nt: TGCGCCAGCAGCTCTGGACAGCTGAACACTGAAGCTTTCTTT; cdr3_aa: CASSSGQLNTEAFF
d_call: TRBD2; j_call: TRBJ2-1; v_call: TRBV7-3; clone_size: .; cdr3_nt: TGTGCCAGCAGCCCGTCGGGACTAGTAGCTGAGCAGTTCTTC; cdr3_aa: CASSPSGLVAEQFF
d_call: TRBD1; j_call: TRBJ1-2; v_call: TRBV7-9; clone_size: once; cdr3_nt: TGTGCCAGCAGCCCTGAGGGCGGGACAGGGGGAGGCTACACCTTC; cdr3_aa: CASSPEGGTGGGYTF
d_call: .; j_call: TRBJ2-5; v_call: TRBV7-7; clone_size: .; cdr3_nt: TGTGCCAGCAGCCTACTACAGGGGACCCAGTACTTC; cdr3_aa: CASSLLQGTQYF
d_call: .; j_call: TRBJ1-2; v_call: TRBV19; clone_size: .; cdr3_nt: TGTGCCAGTAAGCGGGGACCCGATAACTATGGCTACACCTTC; cdr3_aa: CASKRGPDNYGYTF
d_call: .; j_call: TRBJ2-7; v_call: TRBV12-5; clone_size: .; cdr3_nt: TGTGCTAGTGCCCCGGTAGTGGGGGACAACGAGCAGTACTTC; cdr3_aa: CASAPVVGDNEQYF
d_call: .; j_call: TRBJ2-1; v_call: TRBV9; clone_size: .; cdr3_nt: TGTGCCAGCAGTTTAACGACCAGGAACAATGAGCAGTTCTTC; cdr3_aa: CASSLTTRNNEQFF
d_call: TRBD2; j_call: TRBJ2-1; v_call: TRBV19; clone_size: few; cdr3_nt: TGTGCCAGTAGTATGGGAGGGAGCTCCTACAATGAGCAGTTCTTC; cdr3_aa: CASSMGGSSYNEQFF
d_call: .; j_call: TRBJ2-1; v_call: TRBV14; clone_size: .; cdr3_nt: TGTGCCAGCAGCCAAGAGTATAGTGGAGATGAGCAGTTCTTC; cdr3_aa: CASSQEYSGDEQFF
d_call: .; j_call: TRBJ2-1; v_call: TRBV6-5; clone_size: .; cdr3_nt: TGTGCCAGCGGTAGGTCAGGGTCGTACAATGAGCAGTTCTTC; cdr3_aa: CASGRSGSYNEQFF
d_call: TRBD1; j_call: TRBJ1-2; v_call: TRBV9; clone_size: once; cdr3_nt: TGTGCCAGCAGCGTAGGAGGGACAGGGGGCGCCGGCTACACCTTC; cdr3_aa: CASSVGGTGGAGYTF
d_call: .; j_call: TRBJ2-7; v_call: TRBV4-2; clone_size: .; cdr3_nt: TGTGCCAGCACCTCAGTTGCGGGGAGCTCCTACGAGCAGTACTTC; cdr3_aa: CASTSVAGSSYEQYF
d_call: TRBD1; j_call: TRBJ2-7; v_call: TRBV9; clone_size: .; cdr3_nt: TGTGCCAGCAGCCGGACAGGTTACGAGCAGTACTTC; cdr3_aa: CASSRTGYEQYF
d_call: .; j_call: TRBJ1-3; v_call: TRBV7-2; clone_size: .; cdr3_nt: TGTGCCAGCAGCTTCCAGCTCGGGGTCTCTGGAAACACCATATATTTT; cdr3_aa: CASSFQLGVSGNTIYF
d_call: .; j_call: TRBJ2-5; v_call: TRBV11-3; clone_size: .; cdr3_nt: TGTGCCAGCAGCTTAGGAGAAGAGACCCAGTACTTC; cdr3_aa: CASSLGEETQYF
d_call: .; j_call: TRBJ2-4; v_call: TRBV4-1; clone_size: .; cdr3_nt: TGCGCCAGCAGCCAAGAGCCAGTTCAGGTCAAAAACATTCAGTACTTC; cdr3_aa: CASSQEPVQVKNIQYF
d_call: .; j_call: TRBJ2-4; v_call: TRBV5-4; clone_size: .; cdr3_nt: TGTGCCAGCAGCTTGGGGAGGGAAAACATTCAGTACTTC; cdr3_aa: CASSLGRENIQYF
d_call: TRBD1; j_call: TRBJ1-6; v_call: TRBV19; clone_size: .; cdr3_nt: TGTGCCAGTAGTATTGTCACAGGGGGGCCTAATTCACCCCTCCACTTT; cdr3_aa: CASSIVTGGPNSPLHF
d_call: .; j_call: TRBJ2-5; v_call: TRBV5-1; clone_size: .; cdr3_nt: TGCGCCAGCAGCAGACAGAAAGAGACCCAGTACTTC; cdr3_aa: CASSRQKETQYF
d_call: .; j_call: TRBJ1-1; v_call: TRBV5-5; clone_size: .; cdr3_nt: TGTGCCAGCAGCCCCTGGGTTCAGGGTGACTACACTGAAGCTTTCTTT; cdr3_aa: CASSPWVQGDYTEAFF
d_call: TRBD2; j_call: TRBJ2-5; v_call: TRBV6-5; clone_size: .; cdr3_nt: TGTGCCAGCAGTTACCTTTGGGAGGGCGTGCAGTACTTC; cdr3_aa: CASSYLWEGVQYF
d_call: .; j_call: TRBJ2-7; v_call: TRBV30; clone_size: .; cdr3_nt: TGTGCCTGGAGTGTAGGAGGGGATACCTACGAGCAGTACTTC; cdr3_aa: CAWSVGGDTYEQYF
d_call: TRBD1; j_call: TRBJ2-1; v_call: TRBV19; clone_size: .; cdr3_nt: TGTGCCAGTAGTCGGCGGGACAGGGCGGTCGATGAGCAGTTCTTC; cdr3_aa: CASSRRDRAVDEQFF
d_call: TRBD2; j_call: TRBJ2-5; v_call: TRBV10-3; clone_size: .; cdr3_nt: TGTGCCATCATGTCTACTAGCGGCGTCCAAGAGACCCAGTACTTC; cdr3_aa: CAIMSTSGVQETQYF
d_call: TRBD1; j_call: TRBJ2-7; v_call: TRBV18; clone_size: .; cdr3_nt: TGTGCCAGCTCGAACCGGGACAGGGGTCCCGAGCAGTACTTC; cdr3_aa: CASSNRDRGPEQYF
d_call: .; j_call: TRBJ2-7; v_call: TRBV19; clone_size: .; cdr3_nt: TGTGCCAGTAGTATATCATGGACAGCCTACGAGCAGTACTTC; cdr3_aa: CASSISWTAYEQYF
d_call: TRBD1; j_call: TRBJ2-1; v_call: TRBV2; clone_size: .; cdr3_nt: TGTGCCAGCACCTGGGACAGGGACTACAATGAGCAGTTCTTC; cdr3_aa: CASTWDRDYNEQFF
d_call: .; j_call: TRBJ1-1; v_call: TRBV5-1; clone_size: .; cdr3_nt: TGCGCCAGCAGCTCCCAGTCAGGGGAGGCTTTCTTT; cdr3_aa: CASSSQSGEAFF
d_call: TRBD1; j_call: TRBJ1-2; v_call: TRBV5-1; clone_size: few; cdr3_nt: TGCGCCAGCAGCCCGGGGACAGGGTCGACATTCTATGGCTACACCTTC; cdr3_aa: CASSPGTGSTFYGYTF
d_call: TRBD1; j_call: TRBJ2-7; v_call: TRBV18; clone_size: .; cdr3_nt: TGTGCCAGCTCACCACAGGGACAGGACTACGAGCAGTACTTC; cdr3_aa: CASSPQGQDYEQYF
d_call: .; j_call: TRBJ1-6; v_call: TRBV30; clone_size: .; cdr3_nt: TGTGCCTGGAGTCAGAGGGGGTCACCCCTCCACTTT; cdr3_aa: CAWSQRGSPLHF
d_call: .; j_call: TRBJ2-7; v_call: TRBV5-4; clone_size: .; cdr3_nt: TGTGCCAGCAGCTTGGGGCAGGGCCCAGGGTACGAGCAGTACTTC; cdr3_aa: CASSLGQGPGYEQYF